The T cell receptor beta chain under discussion was sequenced for a study of coeliac disease. Study-wide background: Refractory type I patients had normal intraepithelial cells despite over 12 months' diet failure.

In the case of this clone: The antigen remains unidentified.

Study-level results: TRB repertoires were largely private, with most amino acid sequences found in only one sample.

The assay was immunoSEQ multiplex PCR, and TCRdb's table has in-frame clones only and misses some. The table lists several thousand clones, around 63% of them singletons. This receptor was identified in a man younger than 45 with celiac disease. Specimen: intraepithelial lymphocytes from the gut.

The CDR3 bases are TGCAGCGCTTGGACTAGCGGGAGGATAGTCACAGATACGCAGTATTTT. Translated, it gives CSAWTSGRIVTDTQYF. The rearrangement links TRBV29-1 to TRBJ2-3, with 14 bases lining up with TRBD2. This CDR3 spans 16 amino acids. Germline V lookup: CDR1 SQVTM, CDR2 ANQGSEA. Trimming removed 7 bases from V and 2 bases from J; junction bases left unmatched: 8.